The 9 T cell receptor beta chains below all came from one sample that was sequenced in a study of T cell repertoires in cytomegalovirus infection (dated by TCRdb to about 2019). TCRdb names Illumina HiSeq 1500 as the instrument used. The raw public reads went through TCRdb reprocessing: fastp at Q25, MiXCR clone calling, in-frame beta chains kept. CDR3 protein sequences are deduplicated, and each keeps its most common genes and DNA. In this sample the table shows 150,000 to 200,000 distinct CDR3 sequences, 15% to 20% of which occur a single time. Clones ranked in the top ten supply less than 3.5% of the sample. Material: PBMCs. These receptors originate from a human donor in good health (CMV status not recorded). Some clones in this sample may be carry-over from other donors' samples.

In its sample, this clonotype was seen many times. The chain is built from TRBV19 and TRBJ2-1; TRBD1 matches at 10 bases. V shed 1 base, J shed 6 bases, and the junction held 0 bases outside the gene matches. Germline assignment: CDR1 LNHDA and CDR2 SQIVND (reference sequence). The CDR3 runs 14 residues. The CDR3 loop is CASSIGTGGNEQFF. DNA of the CDR3: TGTGCCAGTAGTATAGGGACAGGGGGCAATGAGCAGTTCTTC.

This clonotype has at least ten counts. The rearrangement joins TRBV7-6 to TRBJ1-5, with a weak D call TRBD1 (5 bases). CDR3 length equals 14 residues. V was shortened by 2 bases and J by 7 bases, with 12 bases between the two germline ends. Germline lookup yields CDR1 SGHVS and CDR2 FNYEAQ. The CDR3 is CASSLTQGRQPQHF. In DNA, the CDR3 is TGTGCCAGCAGCTTAACTCAGGGAAGGCAGCCCCAGCATTTT. The entire variable domain, with the rest obtained from reference TRBV7-6 and TRBJ1-5, is as follows: GAGVSQSPRYKVTKRGQDVALRCDPISGHVSLYWYRQALGQGPEFLTYFNYEAQQDKSGLPNDRFSAERPEGSISTLTIQRTEQRDSAMYRCASSLTQGRQPQHFGDGTRLSIL.

The chain has TRBV7-4 and TRBJ1-5; TRBD1 might be the D (5 bases). This CDR3 has 13 amino acids. CDR1 SGHVT and CDR2 SQSDAQ come from the germline V gene. Trimming removed 4 bases at V and 7 bases at J, with 11 bases between. CDR3 in DNA: TGTGCCAGCAGCTCCGGGACGGCCCAGCCCCAGCATTTT. It translates to CASSSGTAQPQHF.

V usage is TRBV24-1 and J usage is TRBJ2-1, with a possible D match to TRBD2 (5 bases). The CDR3 contains 14 residues. Germline V gene sequence: CDR1 KGHDR, CDR2 SFDVKD. Trimming stripped 4 bases from V and 3 bases from J, with 9 bases between. The CDR3 is CATSETGIYNEQFF. CDR3 nucleotide sequence: TGTGCCACCAGTGAAACCGGGATCTACAATGAGCAGTTCTTC.

In its sample, this clonotype was seen a few times. The chain is built from TRBV6-2 or TRBV6-3 and TRBJ2-1; D not certain. The V gene lost 3 bases and the J gene lost 3 bases, with 9 bases spanning the gap. The germline V gene has CDR1 MNHEY and CDR2 SVGEGT. CDR3 length: 14 amino acids. CDR3 DNA: TGTGCCAGCAGTTATAGTGGCGGCTACAATGAGCAGTTCTTC. It translates to CASSYSGGYNEQFF.

The chain joins TRBV11-2 to TRBJ2-2; D gene uncertain. Germline CDR1 SGHAT, CDR2 FQNNGV. The V gene lost 0 bases and the J gene lost 7 bases, with 12 bases spanning the gap. The CDR3 is 15 amino acids. DNA for the CDR3: TGTGCCAGCAGCTTAGATTTAGGATACAGCGGGGAGCTGTTTTTT. This sequence encodes CASSLDLGYSGELFF.

This clonotype appeared a few times. The chain links TRBV6-2 or TRBV6-3 to TRBJ2-1; 8 nucleotides line up with TRBD2. V trimming: 6 bases; J trimming: 3 bases; junction bases outside the gene matches: 13. Germline values: CDR1 MNHEY, CDR2 SVGEGT. This CDR3 is 17 amino acids long. The CDR3 loop reads CASRPSVLAEVYNEQFF. DNA of the CDR3: TGTGCCAGCAGACCCTCAGTACTAGCGGAAGTCTACAATGAGCAGTTCTTC.

The chain employs TRBV5-6 and TRBJ2-1; the match to TRBD2 covers 8 bases. The germline CDR1 and CDR2 sequences are SGHDT and YYEEEE. The trim removed 3 bases at V and 9 bases at J, leaving 14 bases unmatched. This CDR3 is 16 amino acids long. The chain's CDR3 is CASSSGLASGLGEQFF. The CDR3 bases are TGTGCCAGCAGCTCGGGGCTGGCTAGCGGGCTTGGTGAGCAGTTCTTC.

The chain combines TRBV7-4 with TRBJ1-1; 7 bases are a match to TRBD1. J gave up 5 bases and V 5 bases, and 14 bases lay outside the gene matches. Looked up from germline, CDR1 is SGHVT and CDR2 is SQSDAQ. CDR3 length equals 16 residues. The CDR3 bases are TGTGCCAGCAGCACACGGCGGGCAGGGGGGGATACTGAAGCTTTCTTT. Translation: CASSTRRAGGDTEAFF.